These 17 T cell receptor beta chains were sequenced from one sample in a study of molecular identifiers for immune sequencing clone quantification. One entry per CDR3 protein results from TCRdb running MiXCR on the PCR reads. Among roughly 320,000 distinct CDR3 sequences listed, about 22% were seen once. The sequenced sample consisted of naive CD8+ T cells from blood, with Jurkat cell RNA spiked in. This sample's subset: FACS-sorted CD8+CD4-CCR7+CD45RA+ naive T cells. The receptors here all came from a human donor in good health. Some libraries in this study had Jurkat cell RNA spiked in.

Ten or more counts support this clonotype. The chain employs TRBV7-2 and TRBJ2-1; D may be TRBD1 or TRBD2 (6 bases each). The CDR3 is 14 residues long. The V and J ends lost 5 bases and 7 bases respectively, with 15 bases between them. Germline CDR1 and CDR2: SGHTA and FQGNSA. CDR3 amino acids: CASSVFRGRNEQFF. The CDR3 DNA follows: TGTGCCAGCAGCGTATTCCGGGGGCGGAATGAGCAGTTCTTC.

The sample holds many counts of this clonotype. The chain links TRBV7-2 to TRBJ1-1, with D maybe TRBD1 (6 bases). Germline V gene lookup returns CDR1 SGHTA and CDR2 FQGNSA. The CDR3 length is 17 residues. Trimming took off 5 bases at V and 2 bases at J, with 21 bases between the two ends. The CDR3 is CASSQRPSWTANTEAFF. The DNA of the CDR3 is TGTGCCAGCAGCCAAAGGCCCTCTTGGACAGCTAACACTGAAGCTTTCTTT.

The CDR3 region is CASSLTGGREAFF. The CDR3 region has the DNA TGCGCCAGCAGCCTTACGGGGGGTAGGGAAGCTTTCTTT. The chain joins TRBV4-3 to TRBJ1-1; D is perhaps TRBD1 (5 bases). From germline, CDR1 is LGHNA and CDR2 YSLEER. The length of the CDR3 is 13 residues. The V end was cut by 4 bases, the J end by 8 bases, with 14 bases between.

This clonotype showed up many times. V and J are TRBV4-3 and TRBJ2-3; TRBD2 matches at 10 bases. Germline-derived CDR1 and CDR2 are LGHNA and YSLEER. This CDR3 region has 16 residues. V was clipped by 2 bases and J by 2 bases; unmatched bases: 4. Written as DNA, the CDR3 is TGCGCCAGCAGCCAACTAGCGGGAGTTTACACAGATACGCAGTATTTT. Encoded protein: CASSQLAGVYTDTQYF.

The sample holds many counts of this clonotype. The gene calls are TRBV3-1 and TRBJ2-3; D call uncertain. Trimming pared 3 bases from V and 2 bases from J, leaving 6 bases between. The CDR3 has 13 amino acids. Germline-derived CDR1 and CDR2 are LGHDT and YNNKEL (reference sequence). Written as DNA, the CDR3 is TGTGCCAGCAGCCACATGAACACAGATACGCAGTATTTT. Protein: CASSHMNTDTQYF.

On this clonotype: This may stem from a read error, because a much larger clone lies one nucleotide away. V is TRBV7-9 and J is TRBJ2-7; 7 nucleotides align to TRBD1. The junction had 15 bases not matched to a gene; V was cut back by 9 bases and J by 4 bases. The CDR3 has 15 amino acids. Germline V gene data show CDR1 as SEHNR and CDR2 as FQNEAQ (reference sequence). For the CDR3, the DNA is TGTGCCAGGAGCGCGCTGACGGGACAGCCTTACGAGCAGTACTTC. Protein sequence: CARSALTGQPYEQYF. Supplemented by reference TRBV7-9 and TRBJ2-7, the full variable domain reads DTGVSQNPRHKITKRGQNVTFRCDPISEHNRLYWYRQTLGQGPEFLTYFQNEAQLEKSRLLSDRFSAERPKGSFSTLEIQRTEQGDSAMYLCARSALTGQPYEQYFGPGTRLTVT.

This clonotype occurred many times. V and J are TRBV5-1 and TRBJ2-7; unclear D gene. Germline V gene sequence: CDR1 SGHRS, CDR2 YFSETQ. V dropped 0 bases and J dropped 2 bases, with 9 bases sitting between them. The CDR3 runs 14 residues. CDR3 loop: CASSLDMATYEQYF. The CDR3 coding sequence is TGCGCCAGCAGCTTGGATATGGCAACCTACGAGCAGTACTTC. Using reference TRBV5-1 and TRBJ2-7 for the parts outside the CDR3, the full variable domain is KAGVTQTPRYLIKTRGQQVTLSCSPISGHRSVSWYQQTPGQGLQFLFEYFSETQRNKGNFPGRFSGRQFSNSRSEMNVSTLELGDSALYLCASSLDMATYEQYFGPGTRLTVT.

Worth noting for this clonotype: Just one base apart from a much larger clone, this may be a read error. The rearrangement joins TRBV18 to TRBJ2-3, with D possibly being TRBD1 (6 bases). In germline, CDR1 is KGHSH, CDR2 LQKENI. Trimming shortened V by 2 bases and J by 6 bases, and 15 bases separated the two germline ends. The CDR3 loop spans 15 amino acids. The CDR3 DNA sequence: TGTGCCAGCTCACCAGTGGGACAACGCTCGGATACGCAGTATTTT. Encoded protein: CASSPVGQRSDTQYF.

This clonotype was counted ten times or more. J is TRBJ2-3 and V is TRBV23-1, with 10 nucleotides matching TRBD1. TRBV23-1 is an ORF, with its function uncertain. The CDR3 has 18 amino acids. J lost 1 base, V lost 4 bases, and 11 bases had no gene match. The CDR3, as DNA: TGCGCCAGCAGTCGCCAACCGAGACAGGGGGCCGGCACAGATACGCAGTATTTT. As protein: CASSRQPRQGAGTDTQYF.

This clonotype was counted many times. J is TRBJ2-7 and V is TRBV5-5; a possible D gene is TRBD2 (6 bases). This CDR3 is built from 15 residues. CDR1 is SGHKS, CDR2 YYEKEE, per germline (reference sequence). V shed 4 bases and J shed 2 bases, with 16 bases lying between them. CDR3: CASSTRWDSPYEQYF. DNA of the CDR3: TGTGCCAGCAGCACCCGATGGGACTCCCCCTACGAGCAGTACTTC.

The V gene is TRBV7-6, the J gene TRBJ2-3; 7 bases map to TRBD1. The CDR3 length is 17 residues. Germline trimming cut 5 bases from V and 5 bases from J; bases unmatched to any gene: 16. Per the germline V gene, CDR1 is SGHVS and CDR2 is FNYEAQ. For the CDR3, the DNA is TGTGCCAGCAGCCTGGGAGTGGAGAGGGGGCTTGGAGATACGCAGTATTTT. Translating it yields CASSLGVERGLGDTQYF.

This clonotype was recorded many times. The rearrangement links TRBV4-3 to TRBJ1-3, with 8 bases identical to TRBD1. V lost 3 bases, J lost 2 bases, and 15 bases stayed unmatched. The CDR3 contains 19 residues. Germline V gives CDR1 LGHNA, CDR2 YSLEER. The CDR3 reads CASSQDDRGPALPGNTIYF. The CDR3 nucleotides read TGCGCCAGCAGCCAGGACGACAGGGGCCCCGCTCTTCCTGGAAACACCATATATTTT.

The chain uses TRBV5-4 and TRBJ2-2; no firm D call. The CDR3 extends over 14 amino acids. The V gene's germline CDR1 is SGHNT and CDR2 YYREEE (reference sequence). V was clipped by 0 bases and J by 6 bases, with 9 bases between them. The CDR3 DNA follows: TGTGCCAGCAGCTTGGTATTAGAACCCGGGGAGCTGTTTTTT. It is translated as CASSLVLEPGELFF.

This clonotype was counted between two and nine times. The chain recombines TRBV28 with TRBJ1-1, with 7 bases aligning to TRBD1. The CDR3 has 15 amino acids. The trim removed 7 bases at V and 0 bases at J, leaving 8 bases unmatched. In germline, CDR1 is MDHEN, CDR2 SYDVKM. CDR3 DNA sequence: TGTGCCAGCACCCTTAGGGACAGACTGAACACTGAAGCTTTCTTT. Protein sequence: CASTLRDRLNTEAFF.

This chain links TRBV15 with TRBJ2-3; 7 nucleotides align to TRBD1. J gave up 7 bases and V 2 bases, and 12 bases lay outside the gene matches. Looked up from germline, CDR1 is LNHNV and CDR2 is YYDKDF (reference sequence). The CDR3 is made up of 16 amino acids. CDR3 amino acids: CATSRTRTGCVHTQYF. The DNA for the CDR3 is TGTGCCACCAGCAGAACACGGACAGGCTGCGTCCATACGCAGTATTTT.

This clonotype was seen at least ten times. The chain uses TRBV7-6 and TRBJ1-1, with 9 bases lining up with TRBD1. Germline trimming cut 5 bases from V and 7 bases from J; bases unmatched to any gene: 5. CDR3 length: 13 amino acids. Germline CDR1 reads SGHVS; CDR2 reads FNYEAQ. The CDR3 DNA follows: TGTGCCAGCAGCGCCAAGACAGGGGGTGAAGCTTTCTTT. Its translation is CASSAKTGGEAFF.

This clonotype has ten or more counts. The J gene is TRBJ2-2, the V gene TRBV29-1; no definite D call. There are 12 residues in the CDR3. Trimming stripped 2 bases from V and 7 bases from J, with 8 bases between. The germline CDR1 and CDR2 sequences are SQVTM and ANQGSEA. The chain's CDR3 is CSVELGFGELFF. The CDR3 coding sequence is TGCAGCGTTGAATTAGGGTTCGGGGAGCTGTTTTTT.